The T cell receptor beta chain under discussion was sequenced for a study of control samples from healthy donors and cancer patients. Profiled with immunoSEQ multiplex PCR; TCRdb holds only in-frame clones, not every one. The data hold 150,000 or so clones, with 70% to 90% observed a single time. This CDR3 is 14 amino acids long. Per germline, CDR1 SGHRS and CDR2 YFSETQ. V shed 4 bases and J 4 bases; nucleotides not matched to a gene: 6. V usage is TRBV5-1 and J usage is TRBJ2-7, with TRBD2 identical over 9 bases. The receptor comes from a man between 18 and 29 years old in good health. The sequenced material came from blood. CDR3 nucleotide sequence: TGCGCCAGCAGCCTTAGCGGGGGCCTTTACGAGCAGTACTTC. This sequence encodes CASSLSGGLYEQYF.